The source of this T cell receptor (beta chain) is a study of T cell repertoires in cytomegalovirus infection. Study-wide context: Recently identified HLA-C-restricted CMV epitopes and well-studied HLA-B-restricted CMV epitopes were used by the study. Both a matching HLA type and CMV infection were indicated by public TCR beta signatures.

Whole-study results and caveats: Dominating the ex vivo response were TCR beta clonotypes that were CMV-specific and HLA-C-restricted. Carriers of CMV and the relevant HLA type were discriminated by public TCR beta frequency.

TCRdb processed the reads anew with MiXCR; each CDR3 protein has one entry. Here the sample spans 380,000 or so distinct CDR3 sequences, around a third being singletons. CDR1 and CDR2 from the germline V gene are LNHDA and SQIVND (reference sequence). With 4 bases removed from V and 11 bases from J, the gap between germline ends came to 17 bases. There are 13 residues in the CDR3. Concerning this clonotype itself: No antigen is known for it.

The chain employs TRBV19 and TRBJ1-1; D is unclear. Sequences were derived from cultured PBMCs, sampled from culture after CMV antigen stimulation. This TCR was recovered from a human donor in good health (CMV status not recorded). Some clones in this sample may be carry-over from other donors' samples. CDR3 in DNA: TGTGCCAGTAGTACCCTCTCCACGGCGGTGGCTTTCTTT. Translation: CASSTLSTAVAFF. The full variable domain, with the rest looked up from reference TRBV19 and TRBJ1-1, is DGGITQSPKYLFRKEGQNVTLSCEQNLNHDAMYWYRQDPGQGLRLIYYSQIVNDFQKGDIAEGYSVSREKKESFPLTVTSAQKNPTAFYLCASSTLSTAVAFFGQGTRLTVV.